This T cell receptor (beta chain) stems from a study of T cells after yellow fever vaccination. The study's findings and limits: High-abundance clonotypes from the bulk population could contaminate FACS-sorted repertoires. Reappearance after the booster was observed for most primary-vaccination clones (around 96% CD4, more than 70% CD8).

This clonotype turned up a few times. Its specificity is not known. TCRdb used MiXCR to reprocess the 5' RACE reads, holding one entry per CDR3 protein. Of some 160,000 distinct CDR3 sequences in the sample, about a tenth were seen once. CDR3 length: 15 residues. V lost 5 bases and J lost 4, with 17 bases in between. CDR1 and CDR2 from the germline V gene are SGHTA and FQGNSA. The source of this sequence is a young man who received the YFV17D yellow fever vaccine. The chain has TRBV7-2 and TRBJ1-1; tentatively, D is TRBD1 (5 bases). Specimen: CD8+ T cells sorted from PBMCs, collected 45 days after the yellow fever booster vaccination. CDR3 DNA sequence: TGTGCCAGCAGCCCGGGGTGGGGTACAGGCACTGAAGCTTTCTTT. This gives the protein CASSPGWGTGTEAFF. Variable domain in full (rest from reference TRBV7-2 and TRBJ1-1): GAGVSQSPSNKVTEKGKDVELRCDPISGHTALYWYRQSLGQGLEFLIYFQGNSAPDKSGLPSDRFSAERTGGSVSTLTIQRTQQEDSAVYLCASSPGWGTGTEAFFGQGTRLTVV.